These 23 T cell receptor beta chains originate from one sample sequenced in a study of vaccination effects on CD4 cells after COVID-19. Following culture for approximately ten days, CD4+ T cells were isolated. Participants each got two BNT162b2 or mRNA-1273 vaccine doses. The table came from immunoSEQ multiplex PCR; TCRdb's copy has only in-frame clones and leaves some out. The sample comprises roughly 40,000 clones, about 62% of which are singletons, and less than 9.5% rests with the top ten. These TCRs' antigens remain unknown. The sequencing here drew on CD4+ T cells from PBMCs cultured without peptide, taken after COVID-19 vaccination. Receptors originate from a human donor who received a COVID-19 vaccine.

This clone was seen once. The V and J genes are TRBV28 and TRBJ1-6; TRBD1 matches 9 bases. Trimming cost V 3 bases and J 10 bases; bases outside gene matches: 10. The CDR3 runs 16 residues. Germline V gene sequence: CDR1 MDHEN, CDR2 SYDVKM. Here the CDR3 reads CASSFPGQGLGSPLHF. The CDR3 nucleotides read TGTGCCAGCAGTTTCCCGGGACAGGGTTTAGGATCACCCCTCCACTTT.

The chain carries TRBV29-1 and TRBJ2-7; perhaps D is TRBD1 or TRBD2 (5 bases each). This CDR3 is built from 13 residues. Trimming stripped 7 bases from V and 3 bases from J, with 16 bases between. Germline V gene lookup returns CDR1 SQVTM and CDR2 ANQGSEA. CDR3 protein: CSGRDGSNYEQYF. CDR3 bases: TGCAGCGGACGGGACGGATCAAACTACGAGCAGTACTTC.

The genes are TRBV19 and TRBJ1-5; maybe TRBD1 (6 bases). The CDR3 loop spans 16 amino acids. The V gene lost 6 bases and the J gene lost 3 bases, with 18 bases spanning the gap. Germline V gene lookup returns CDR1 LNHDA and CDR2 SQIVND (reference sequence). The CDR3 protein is CASRQDRFTLNQPQHF. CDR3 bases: TGTGCCAGTAGACAAGACAGGTTCACCCTCAATCAGCCCCAGCATTTT.

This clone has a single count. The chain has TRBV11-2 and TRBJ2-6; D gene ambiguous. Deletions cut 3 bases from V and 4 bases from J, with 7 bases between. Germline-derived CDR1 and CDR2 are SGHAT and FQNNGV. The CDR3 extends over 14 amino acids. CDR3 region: CASSFIPGANVLTF. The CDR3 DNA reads TGTGCCAGCAGCTTCATTCCCGGGGCCAACGTCCTGACTTTC.

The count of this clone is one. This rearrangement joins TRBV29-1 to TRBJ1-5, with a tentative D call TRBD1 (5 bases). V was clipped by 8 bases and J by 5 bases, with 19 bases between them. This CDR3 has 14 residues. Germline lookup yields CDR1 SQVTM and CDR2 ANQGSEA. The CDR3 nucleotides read TGCAGCATCGTTGAGTCCAGGGCGGATCAGCCCCAGCATTTT. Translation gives CSIVESRADQPQHF.

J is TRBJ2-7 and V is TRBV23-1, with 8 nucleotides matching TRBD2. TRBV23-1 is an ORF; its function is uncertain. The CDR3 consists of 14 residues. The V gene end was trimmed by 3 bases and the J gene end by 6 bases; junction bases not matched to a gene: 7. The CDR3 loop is CASSQPGLAIEQYF. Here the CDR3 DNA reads TGCGCCAGCAGTCAGCCCGGACTAGCTATCGAGCAGTACTTC.

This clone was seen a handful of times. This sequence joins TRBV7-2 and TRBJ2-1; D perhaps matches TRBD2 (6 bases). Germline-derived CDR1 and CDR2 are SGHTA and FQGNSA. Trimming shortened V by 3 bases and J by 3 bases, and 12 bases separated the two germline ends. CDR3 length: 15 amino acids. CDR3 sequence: CASSFKVGGYNEQFF. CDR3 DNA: TGTGCCAGCAGCTTTAAGGTGGGGGGCTACAATGAGCAGTTCTTC. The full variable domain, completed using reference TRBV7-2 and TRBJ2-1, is GAGVSQSPSNKVTEKGKDVELRCDPISGHTALYWYRQSLGQGLEFLIYFQGNSAPDKSGLPSDRFSAERTGGSVSTLTIQRTQQEDSAVYLCASSFKVGGYNEQFFGPGTRLTVL.

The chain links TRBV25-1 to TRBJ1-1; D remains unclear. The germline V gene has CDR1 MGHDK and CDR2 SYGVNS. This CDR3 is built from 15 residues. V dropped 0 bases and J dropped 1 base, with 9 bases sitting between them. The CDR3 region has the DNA TGTGCCAGCAGTGAATACACCGCAGCGAACACTGAAGCTTTCTTT. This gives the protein CASSEYTAANTEAFF. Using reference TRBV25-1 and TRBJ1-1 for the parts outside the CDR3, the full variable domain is EADIYQTPRYLVIGTGKKITLECSQTMGHDKMYWYQQDPGMELHLIHYSYGVNSTEKGDLSSESTVSRIRTEHFPLTLESARPSHTSQYLCASSEYTAANTEAFFGQGTRLTVV.

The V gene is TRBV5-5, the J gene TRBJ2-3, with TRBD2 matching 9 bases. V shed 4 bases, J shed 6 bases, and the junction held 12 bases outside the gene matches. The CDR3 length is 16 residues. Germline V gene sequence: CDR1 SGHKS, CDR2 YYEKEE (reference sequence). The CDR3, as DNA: TGTGCCAGCAGCCCGGGTGTGGCGGGAGGGGGGGATACGCAGTATTTT. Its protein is CASSPGVAGGGDTQYF.

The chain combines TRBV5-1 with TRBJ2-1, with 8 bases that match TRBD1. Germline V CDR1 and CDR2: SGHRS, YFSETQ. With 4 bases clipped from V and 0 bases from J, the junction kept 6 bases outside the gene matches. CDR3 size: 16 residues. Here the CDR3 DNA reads TGCGCCAGCAGCGCTCGGGACAGGCGCTCCTACAATGAGCAGTTCTTC. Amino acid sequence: CASSARDRRSYNEQFF. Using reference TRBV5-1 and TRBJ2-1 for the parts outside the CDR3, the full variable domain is KAGVTQTPRYLIKTRGQQVTLSCSPISGHRSVSWYQQTPGQGLQFLFEYFSETQRNKGNFPGRFSGRQFSNSRSEMNVSTLELGDSALYLCASSARDRRSYNEQFFGPGTRLTVL.

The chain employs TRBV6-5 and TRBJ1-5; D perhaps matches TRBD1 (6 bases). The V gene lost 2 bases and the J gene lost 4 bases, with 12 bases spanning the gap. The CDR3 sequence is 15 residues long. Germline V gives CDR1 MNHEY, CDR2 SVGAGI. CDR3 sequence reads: CASSYQVTGNQPQHF. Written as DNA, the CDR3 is TGTGCCAGCAGTTACCAAGTAACAGGGAATCAGCCCCAGCATTTT.

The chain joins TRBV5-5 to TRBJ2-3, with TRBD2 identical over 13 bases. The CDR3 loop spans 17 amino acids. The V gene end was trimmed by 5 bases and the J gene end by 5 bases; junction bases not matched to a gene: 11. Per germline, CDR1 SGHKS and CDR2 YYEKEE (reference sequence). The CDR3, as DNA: TGTGCCAGCAGTACTCGGACTAGCGGGGGAGTCCAAGATACGCAGTATTTT. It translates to CASSTRTSGGVQDTQYF.

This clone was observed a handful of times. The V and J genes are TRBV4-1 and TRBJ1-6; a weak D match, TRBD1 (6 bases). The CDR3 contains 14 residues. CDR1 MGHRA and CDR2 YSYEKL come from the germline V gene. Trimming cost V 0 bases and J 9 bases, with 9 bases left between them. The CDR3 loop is CASSQEGRGSPLHF. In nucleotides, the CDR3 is TGCGCCAGCAGCCAAGAGGGCAGGGGTTCACCCCTCCACTTT.

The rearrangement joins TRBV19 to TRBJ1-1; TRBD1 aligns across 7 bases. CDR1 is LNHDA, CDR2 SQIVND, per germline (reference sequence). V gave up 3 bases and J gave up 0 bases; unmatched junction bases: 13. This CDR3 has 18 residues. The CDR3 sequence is CASSIGETGFSMNTEAFF. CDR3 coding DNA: TGTGCCAGTAGTATTGGTGAGACAGGGTTTAGTATGAACACTGAAGCTTTCTTT.

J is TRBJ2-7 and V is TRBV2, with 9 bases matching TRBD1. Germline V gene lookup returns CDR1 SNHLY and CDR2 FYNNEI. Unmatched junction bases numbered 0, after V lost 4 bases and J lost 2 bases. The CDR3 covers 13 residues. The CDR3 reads CASSGDRAYEQYF. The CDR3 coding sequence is TGTGCCAGCAGTGGGGACAGGGCCTACGAGCAGTACTTC.

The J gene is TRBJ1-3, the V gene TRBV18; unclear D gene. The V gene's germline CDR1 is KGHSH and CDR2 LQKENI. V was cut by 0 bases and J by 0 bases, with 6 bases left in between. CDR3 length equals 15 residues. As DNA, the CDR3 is TGTGCCAGCTCACCACCGGTATACTCTGGAAACACCATATATTTT. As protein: CASSPPVYSGNTIYF.

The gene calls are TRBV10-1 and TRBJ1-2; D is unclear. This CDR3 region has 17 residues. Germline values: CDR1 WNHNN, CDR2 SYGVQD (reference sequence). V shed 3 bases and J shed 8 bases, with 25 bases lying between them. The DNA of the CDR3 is TGCGCCAGCAGTGACTCTGGATCCCAAGTTCCTTCTATGGGCTACACCTTC. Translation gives CASSDSGSQVPSMGYTF.

The CDR3 reads CASSPGQGNQPQHF. The CDR3 nucleotides read TGTGCCAGCTCACCAGGACAGGGGAATCAGCCCCAGCATTTT. V usage is TRBV18 and J usage is TRBJ1-5; 9 bases line up with TRBD1. In germline, CDR1 is KGHSH, CDR2 LQKENI. This CDR3 has 14 amino acids. The J segment lost 4 bases and the V segment lost 2 bases, leaving 0 bases of the junction unmatched.

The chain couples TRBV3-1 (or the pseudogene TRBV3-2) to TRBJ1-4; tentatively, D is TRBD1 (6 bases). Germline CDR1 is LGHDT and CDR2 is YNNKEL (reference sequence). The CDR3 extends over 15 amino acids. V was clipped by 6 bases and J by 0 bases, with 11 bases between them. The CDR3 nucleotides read TGTGCCAGCAGTACCACAGGGACAACTAATGAAAAACTGTTTTTT. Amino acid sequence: CASSTTGTTNEKLFF.

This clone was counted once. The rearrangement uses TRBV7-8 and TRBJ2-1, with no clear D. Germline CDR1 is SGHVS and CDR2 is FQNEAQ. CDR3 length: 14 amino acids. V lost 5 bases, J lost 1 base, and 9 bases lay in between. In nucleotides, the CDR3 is TGTGCCAGCAGCCACGGATATTCCTACAATGAGCAGTTCTTC. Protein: CASSHGYSYNEQFF.

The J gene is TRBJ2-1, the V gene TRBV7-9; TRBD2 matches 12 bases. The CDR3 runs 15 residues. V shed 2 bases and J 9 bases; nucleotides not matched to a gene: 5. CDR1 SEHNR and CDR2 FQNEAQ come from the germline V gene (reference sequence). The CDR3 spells CASSLTSGRRLEQFF. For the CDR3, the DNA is TGTGCCAGCAGCTTAACTAGCGGGAGGCGTCTTGAGCAGTTCTTC.

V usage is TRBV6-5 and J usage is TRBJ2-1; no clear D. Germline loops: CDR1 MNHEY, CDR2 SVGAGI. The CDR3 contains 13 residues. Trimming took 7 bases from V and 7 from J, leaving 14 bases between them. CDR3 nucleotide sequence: TGTGCCAGCACCGACCTCTATCGGAATGAGCAGTTCTTC. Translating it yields CASTDLYRNEQFF.

This CDR3 is CATSRDPGSVNEKLFF. The CDR3 nucleotides read TGTGCCACCAGCAGAGATCCTGGCAGCGTTAATGAAAAACTGTTTTTT. This chain links TRBV15 with TRBJ1-4; D gene uncertain. CDR3 size: 16 residues. With 0 bases removed from V and 4 bases from J, the gap between germline ends came to 12 bases. CDR1 and CDR2 from the germline V gene are LNHNV and YYDKDF (reference sequence).